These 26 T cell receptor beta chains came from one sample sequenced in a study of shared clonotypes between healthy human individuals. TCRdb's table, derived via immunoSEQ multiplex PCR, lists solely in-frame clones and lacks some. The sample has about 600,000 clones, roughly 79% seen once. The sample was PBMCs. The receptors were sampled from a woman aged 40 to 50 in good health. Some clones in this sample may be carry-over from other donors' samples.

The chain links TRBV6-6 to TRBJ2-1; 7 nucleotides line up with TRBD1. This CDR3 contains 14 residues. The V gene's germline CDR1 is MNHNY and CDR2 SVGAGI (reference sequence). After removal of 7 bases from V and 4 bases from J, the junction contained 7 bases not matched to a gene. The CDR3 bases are TGTGCCAGCACGCTTGGACAGGCTTACAATGAGCAGTTCTTC. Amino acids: CASTLGQAYNEQFF.

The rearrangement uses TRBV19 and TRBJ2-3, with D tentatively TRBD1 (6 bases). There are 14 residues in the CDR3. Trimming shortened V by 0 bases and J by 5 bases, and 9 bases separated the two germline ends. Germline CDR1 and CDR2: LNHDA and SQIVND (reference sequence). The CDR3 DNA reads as TGTGCCAGTAGTATAGATACAGGGTTAGATACGCAGTATTTT. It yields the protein CASSIDTGLDTQYF.

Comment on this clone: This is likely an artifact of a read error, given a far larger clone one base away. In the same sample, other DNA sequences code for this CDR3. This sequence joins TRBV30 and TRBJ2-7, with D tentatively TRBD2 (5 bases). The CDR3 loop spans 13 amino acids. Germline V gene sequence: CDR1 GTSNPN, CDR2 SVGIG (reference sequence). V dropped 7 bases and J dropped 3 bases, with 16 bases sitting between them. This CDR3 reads CAFRGSANYEQYF. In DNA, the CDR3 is TGTGCCTTTAGAGGGAGTGCCAACTACGAGCAGTACTTC.

Here the CDR3 DNA reads TGTGCCAGCAGTAAGGGAGGGACTAGCGAAGATACGCAGTATTTT. Protein: CASSKGGTSEDTQYF. V is TRBV27 and J is TRBJ2-3; 10 bases match TRBD2. This CDR3 spans 15 amino acids. Trimming took 5 bases from V and 5 from J; bases not matched to a gene: 7. Per the germline V gene, CDR1 is MNHEY and CDR2 is SMNVEV (reference sequence).

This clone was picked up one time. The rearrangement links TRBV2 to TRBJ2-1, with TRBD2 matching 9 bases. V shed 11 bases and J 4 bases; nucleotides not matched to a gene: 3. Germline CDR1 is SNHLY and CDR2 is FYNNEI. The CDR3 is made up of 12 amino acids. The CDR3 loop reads CAVSGGYNEQFF. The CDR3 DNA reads TGTGCCGTCAGCGGGGGGTACAATGAGCAGTTCTTC.

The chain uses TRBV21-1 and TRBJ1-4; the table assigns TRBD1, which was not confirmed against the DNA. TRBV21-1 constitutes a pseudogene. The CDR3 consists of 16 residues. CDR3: CASSNSQGWTNEKLFF. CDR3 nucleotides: TGTGCCAGCAGCAATTCACAGGGGTGGACTAATGAAAAACTGTTTTTT.

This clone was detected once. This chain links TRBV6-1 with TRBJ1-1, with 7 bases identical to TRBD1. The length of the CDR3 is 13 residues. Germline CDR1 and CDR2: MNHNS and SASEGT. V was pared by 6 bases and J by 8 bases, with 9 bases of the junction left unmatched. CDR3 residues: CASSLRTGVEAFF. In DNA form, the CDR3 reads TGTGCCAGCAGCCTCCGGACAGGCGTCGAAGCTTTCTTT.

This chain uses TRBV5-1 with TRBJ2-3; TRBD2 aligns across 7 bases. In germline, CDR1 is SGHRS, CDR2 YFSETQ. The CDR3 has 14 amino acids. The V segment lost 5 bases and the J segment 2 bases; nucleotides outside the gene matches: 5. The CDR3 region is CASSRAGPTDTQYF. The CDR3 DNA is TGCGCCAGCAGTCGAGCGGGACCCACAGATACGCAGTATTTT.

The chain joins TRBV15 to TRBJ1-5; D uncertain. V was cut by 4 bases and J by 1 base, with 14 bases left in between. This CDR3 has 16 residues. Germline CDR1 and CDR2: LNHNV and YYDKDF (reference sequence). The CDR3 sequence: CATSMFHGGSNQPQHF. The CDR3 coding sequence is TGTGCCACCAGCATGTTTCACGGCGGAAGCAATCAGCCCCAGCATTTT.

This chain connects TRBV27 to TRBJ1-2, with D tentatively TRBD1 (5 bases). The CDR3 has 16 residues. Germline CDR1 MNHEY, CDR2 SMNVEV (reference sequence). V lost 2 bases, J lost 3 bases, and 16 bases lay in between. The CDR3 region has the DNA TGTGCCAGCAGTTTAAGTCCCGCCAGGGCGGACTATGGCTACACCTTC. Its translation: CASSLSPARADYGYTF.

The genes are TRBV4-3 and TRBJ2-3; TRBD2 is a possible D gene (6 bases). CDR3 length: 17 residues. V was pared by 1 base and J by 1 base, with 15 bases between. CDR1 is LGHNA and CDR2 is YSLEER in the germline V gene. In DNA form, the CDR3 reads TGCGCCAGCAGCCAAGTATTCCGGGAGAGAGGCACAGATACGCAGTATTTT. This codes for CASSQVFRERGTDTQYF.

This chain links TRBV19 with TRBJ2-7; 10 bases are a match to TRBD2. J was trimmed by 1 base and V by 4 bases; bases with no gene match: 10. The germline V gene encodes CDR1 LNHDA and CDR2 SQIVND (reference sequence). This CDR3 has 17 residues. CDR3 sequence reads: CASSTSPGLAASYEQYF. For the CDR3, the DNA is TGTGCCAGTAGTACCTCCCCTGGACTAGCGGCGTCCTACGAGCAGTACTTC.

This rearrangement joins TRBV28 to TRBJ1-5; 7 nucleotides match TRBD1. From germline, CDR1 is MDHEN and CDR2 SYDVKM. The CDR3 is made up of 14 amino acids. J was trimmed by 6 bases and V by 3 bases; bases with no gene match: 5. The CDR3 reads CASSLTGPGQPQHF. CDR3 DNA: TGTGCCAGCAGTTTGACAGGGCCGGGTCAGCCCCAGCATTTT.

For the CDR3, the DNA is TGTGCCAGCGGGATAGCGGAGACCCAGTACTTC. Its translation: CASGIAETQYF. The rearrangement links TRBV7-9 to TRBJ2-5; possibly TRBD2 for D (5 bases). V lost 8 bases and J 5 bases, leaving 9 bases between the germline ends. This CDR3 is built from 11 residues. Germline CDR1 reads SEHNR; CDR2 reads FQNEAQ (reference sequence).

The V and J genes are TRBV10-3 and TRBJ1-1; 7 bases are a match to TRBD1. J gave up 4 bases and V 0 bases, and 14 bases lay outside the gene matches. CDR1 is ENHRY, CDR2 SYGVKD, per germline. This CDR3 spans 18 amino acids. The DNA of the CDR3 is TGTGCCATCAGTGAGTCTGAGGGGGCGAGGGTATACGCCACTGAAGCTTTCTTT. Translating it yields CAISESEGARVYATEAFF.

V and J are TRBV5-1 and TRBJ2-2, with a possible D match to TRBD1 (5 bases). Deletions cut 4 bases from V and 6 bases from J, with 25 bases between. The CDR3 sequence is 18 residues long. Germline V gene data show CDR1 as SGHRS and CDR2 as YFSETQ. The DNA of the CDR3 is TGCGCCAGCAGCCTAACCTTTCAGGGTACCCTTAGCTCCGGGGAGCTGTTTTTT. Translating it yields CASSLTFQGTLSSGELFF.

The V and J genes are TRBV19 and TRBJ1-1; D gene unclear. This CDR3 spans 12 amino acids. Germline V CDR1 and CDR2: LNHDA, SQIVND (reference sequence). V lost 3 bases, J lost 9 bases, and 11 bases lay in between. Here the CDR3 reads CASSIGRYQAFF. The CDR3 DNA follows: TGTGCCAGTAGTATCGGGAGGTACCAAGCTTTCTTT.

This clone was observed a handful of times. CDR3 sequence (DNA): TGTGCCAGCAGCCCGGGGACTAGCGGACACTACAATGAGCAGTTCTTC. This translates into CASSPGTSGHYNEQFF. This chain links TRBV7-3 with TRBJ2-1; TRBD2 aligns across 11 bases. The junction had 6 bases not matched to a gene; V was cut back by 5 bases and J by 3 bases. The CDR3 is 16 residues long. Germline V gives CDR1 SGHTA, CDR2 FQGTGA.

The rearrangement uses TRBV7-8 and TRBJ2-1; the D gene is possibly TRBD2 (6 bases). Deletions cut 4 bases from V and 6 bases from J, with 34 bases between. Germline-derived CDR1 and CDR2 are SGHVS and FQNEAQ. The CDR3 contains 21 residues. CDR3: CASSSIVWGDFGGMGVNEQFF. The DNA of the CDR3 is TGTGCCAGCAGCTCGATAGTGTGGGGGGATTTTGGTGGGATGGGAGTCAATGAGCAGTTCTTC. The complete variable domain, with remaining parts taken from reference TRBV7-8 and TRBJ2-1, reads GAGVSQSPRYKVAKRGQDVALRCDPISGHVSLFWYQQALGQGPEFLTYFQNEAQLDKSGLPSDRFFAERPEGSVSTLKIQRTQQEDSAVYLCASSSIVWGDFGGMGVNEQFFGPGTRLTVL.

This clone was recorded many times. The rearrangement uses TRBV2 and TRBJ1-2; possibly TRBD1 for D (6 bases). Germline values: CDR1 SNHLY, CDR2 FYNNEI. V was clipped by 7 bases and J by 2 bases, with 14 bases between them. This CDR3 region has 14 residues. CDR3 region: CASTQARGNYGYTF. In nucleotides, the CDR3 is TGTGCCAGCACCCAGGCCAGGGGAAACTATGGCTACACCTTC.

In DNA form, the CDR3 reads TGCAGCGTTGAGGTGGGGAGAGGCTACACCTTC. Protein sequence: CSVEVGRGYTF. The chain has TRBV29-1 and TRBJ1-2; no clear D gene. V lost 3 bases, J lost 8 bases, and 10 bases lay in between. Germline CDR1 is SQVTM and CDR2 is ANQGSEA. The CDR3 length is 11 residues.

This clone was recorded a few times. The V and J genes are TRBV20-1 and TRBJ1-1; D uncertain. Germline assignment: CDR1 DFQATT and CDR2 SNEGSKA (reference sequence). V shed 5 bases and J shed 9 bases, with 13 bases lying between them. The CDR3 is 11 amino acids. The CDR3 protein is CSASNLIQAFF. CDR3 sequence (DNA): TGCAGTGCTTCTAACCTTATCCAAGCTTTCTTT.

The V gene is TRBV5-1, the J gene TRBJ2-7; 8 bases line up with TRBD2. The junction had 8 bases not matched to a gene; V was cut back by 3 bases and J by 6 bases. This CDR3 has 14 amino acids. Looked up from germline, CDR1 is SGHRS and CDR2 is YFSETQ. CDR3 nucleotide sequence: TGCGCCAGCAGCTCAGCGGGAGTGGCGCGCGAGCAGTACTTC. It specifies CASSSAGVAREQYF.

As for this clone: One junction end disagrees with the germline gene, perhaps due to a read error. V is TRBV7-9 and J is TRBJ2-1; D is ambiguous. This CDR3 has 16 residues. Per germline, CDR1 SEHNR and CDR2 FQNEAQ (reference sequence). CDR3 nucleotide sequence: TGCGCCAGCAGCCAAGAGTCGCAGAACCCCTACAATGAGCAGTTCTTC. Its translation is CASSQESQNPYNEQFF.

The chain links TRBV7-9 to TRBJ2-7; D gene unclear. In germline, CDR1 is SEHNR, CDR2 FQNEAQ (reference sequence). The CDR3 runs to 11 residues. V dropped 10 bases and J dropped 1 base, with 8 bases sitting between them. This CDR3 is CATSRSYEQYF. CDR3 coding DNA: TGTGCCACCAGTCGTTCCTACGAGCAGTACTTC.

CDR3 amino acids: CASRPPGLAGGEQYF. CDR3 DNA sequence: TGTGCCAGCAGGCCGCCGGGACTAGCGGGAGGAGAGCAGTACTTC. This rearrangement joins TRBV6-6 to TRBJ2-7; 15 nucleotides line up with TRBD2. The CDR3 sequence is 15 residues long. Germline CDR1 is MNHNY and CDR2 is SVGAGI (reference sequence). The J segment lost 7 bases and the V segment lost 6 bases, leaving 7 bases of the junction unmatched.